The present T cell receptor beta chain was sequenced within a study of blood T cell repertoires in COVID-19 (TCRdb year 2020). Broadly, across the study: The collaborator samples originated in the United States, Italy and Spain and spanned the acute and convalescent phases of COVID-19. The material from the prospective study consisted of cDNA or gDNA derived from T cells, B-cell-depleted T cells, or PBMCs. The dataset comprised deeply sampled blood TCRbeta repertoires from subjects exposed to, actively infected with, or recovered from COVID-19. The repertoires were made available in a free public database intended to serve as a resource for research on the immune response to SARS-CoV-2. Samples were obtained from the ongoing ImmuneRACE study (first 160 participants) and from 1,254 subjects provided by 6 global collaborators. Sample metadata almost always included a de-identified subject ID, COVID-19 status, age in years and sex. Where available, HLA class I and class II types were obtained from metadata supplied by the sample provider rather than from assay-based typing. Points the paper makes about the study in general: The quantity of clinical and demographic metadata differed by source and by participant and was supplied without curation.

Remarks on this clone: Its antigen is currently not known. Base quality data are lacking; no much larger clone is found one base away.

TCRbeta CDR3 regions were amplified from genomic DNA using the immunoSEQ Assay, a bias-controlled multiplex PCR. The original pipeline was this. Within the assay, amplification of reference gene primers was used to estimate how many nucleated cells each sample contained. To quantify the absolute abundance of each unique TCRbeta CDR3 rearrangement, sequence reads were collapsed and filtered. Productive Simpson clonality was computed per sample as the square root of Simpson's diversity index over productive rearrangements. Held by TCRdb, this immuneACCESS table contains in-frame sequences only and omits some clones. Under half of the omission traces to an unresolved V gene where checked; the cause of the rest is unknown. V and J calls plus clone size are reproduced from that table; the DNA served to infer D and trimming. Recorded for this sample are about 350,000 clones; about 88% of them occurred a single time. The ten largest clones represent about 0.93% of the sample.

Participants in the prospective study were enrolled through a virtual design, were aged roughly 18 to 90 years, and lived in 24 United States geographic areas. In the prospective study, cohorts were assigned on the basis of participant-reported clinical history obtained from a screening survey and a study questionnaire. Recovered participants in ImmuneRACE Cohort 3 were defined by two consecutive negative NP/OP PCR tests, clearance by a healthcare professional, or resolution of symptoms. In the prospective study, whole blood, serum and a nasopharyngeal or oropharyngeal swab were collected from each participant by mobile phlebotomists. Participants in the prospective study had the option to provide additional blood draws and questionnaires over a roughly two-month period. Prospective study blood samples were shipped either frozen or at room temperature before DNA extraction. V trim: 10 bases; J trim: 7 bases; unmatched bases: 9. As encoded in the germline V gene (reference sequence), CDR1 is LNHDA while CDR2 is SQIVND. Measured from the cysteine to the phenylalanine, the CDR3 is 15 residues long. The read is trimmed to its CDR3 DNA, 45 bases read in frame from base 1.

Sample: PBMCs or T cells enriched from blood (not recorded which). This TCR derives from a woman in her twenties or thirties who had recovered from COVID-19. The chain links TRBV19 with TRBJ1-6, and TRBD1 aligns with 11 junction nucleotides. The CDR3 in this case is CATRGGQGANSPLHF. At the DNA level, the sequence is TGTGCCACCCGAGGCGGACAGGGGGCGAATTCACCCCTCCACTTT.